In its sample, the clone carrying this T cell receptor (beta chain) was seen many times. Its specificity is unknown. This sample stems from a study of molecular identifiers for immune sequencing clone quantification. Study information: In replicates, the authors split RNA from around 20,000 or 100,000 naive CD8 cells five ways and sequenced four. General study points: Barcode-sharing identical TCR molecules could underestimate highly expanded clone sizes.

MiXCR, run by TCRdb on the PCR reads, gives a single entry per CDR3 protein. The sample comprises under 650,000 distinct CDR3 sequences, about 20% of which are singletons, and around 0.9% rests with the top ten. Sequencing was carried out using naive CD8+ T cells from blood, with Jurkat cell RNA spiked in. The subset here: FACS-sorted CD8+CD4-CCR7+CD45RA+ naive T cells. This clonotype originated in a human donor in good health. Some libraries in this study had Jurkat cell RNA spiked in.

DNA for the CDR3: TGTGCCAGTAGAGGGACAGGGGAAGAGACCCAGTACTTC. Its translation: CASRGTGEETQYF. The chain couples TRBV19 to TRBJ2-5, with 10 bases that match TRBD1. CDR1 and CDR2 (germline): LNHDA, SQIVND (reference sequence). V lost 6 bases to trimming and J lost 3 bases; unmatched junction nucleotides: 1. CDR3 length: 13 residues.